What follows describes a single TCR beta chain. The sample is drawn from a study of T cell responses to AZD1222 COVID-19 vaccine. The data were produced by immunoSEQ multiplex PCR, yet TCRdb's version contains in-frame clones alone and is incomplete. This sample has around 100,000 clones; 70% to 90% occur once, and the top ten carry about a fifth. V lost 2 bases and J 4 bases, leaving 8 bases between the germline ends. Looked up from germline, CDR1 is MNHEY and CDR2 is SMNVEV (reference sequence). The CDR3 is 13 amino acids. This clonotype originated in an adult in good health. The sample was peripheral blood, taken on day 0 of AZD1222 vaccination. The genes are TRBV27 and TRBJ1-2; D call uncertain. In nucleotides, the CDR3 is TGTGCCAGCAGTTTAAGCAGGATCTATGGCTACACCTTC. Translating gives CASSLSRIYGYTF.